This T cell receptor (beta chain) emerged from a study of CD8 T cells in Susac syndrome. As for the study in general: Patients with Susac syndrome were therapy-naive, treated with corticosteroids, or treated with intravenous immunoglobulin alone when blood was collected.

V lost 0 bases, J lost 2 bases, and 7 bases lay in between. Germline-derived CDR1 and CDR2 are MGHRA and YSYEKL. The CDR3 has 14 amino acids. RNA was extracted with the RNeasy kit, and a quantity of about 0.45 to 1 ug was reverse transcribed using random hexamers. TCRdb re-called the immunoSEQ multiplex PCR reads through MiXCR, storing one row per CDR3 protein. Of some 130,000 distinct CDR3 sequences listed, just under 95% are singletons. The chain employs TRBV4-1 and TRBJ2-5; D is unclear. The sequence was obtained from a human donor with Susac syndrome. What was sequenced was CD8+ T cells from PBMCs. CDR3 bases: TGCGCCAGCAGCCAAGATGGGCAGCAAGAGACCCAGTACTTC. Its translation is CASSQDGQQETQYF.